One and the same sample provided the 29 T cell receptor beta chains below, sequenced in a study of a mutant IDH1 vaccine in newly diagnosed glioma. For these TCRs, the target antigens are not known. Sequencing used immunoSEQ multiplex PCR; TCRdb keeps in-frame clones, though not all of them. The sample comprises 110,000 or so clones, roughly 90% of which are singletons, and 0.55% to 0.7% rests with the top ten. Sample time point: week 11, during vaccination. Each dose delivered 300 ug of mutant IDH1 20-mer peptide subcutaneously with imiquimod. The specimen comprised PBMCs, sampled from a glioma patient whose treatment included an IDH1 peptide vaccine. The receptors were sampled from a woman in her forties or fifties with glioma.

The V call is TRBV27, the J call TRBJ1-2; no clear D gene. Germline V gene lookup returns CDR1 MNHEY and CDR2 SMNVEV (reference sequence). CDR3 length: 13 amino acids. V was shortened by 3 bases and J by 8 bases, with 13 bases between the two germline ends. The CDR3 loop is CASSLIAGDGYTF. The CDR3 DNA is TGTGCCAGCAGTTTGATAGCAGGTGACGGCTACACCTTC.

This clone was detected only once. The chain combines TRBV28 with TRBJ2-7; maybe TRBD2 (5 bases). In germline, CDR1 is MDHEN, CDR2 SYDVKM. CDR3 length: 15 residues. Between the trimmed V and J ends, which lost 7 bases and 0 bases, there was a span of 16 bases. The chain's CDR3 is CASTPGGSNSYEQYF. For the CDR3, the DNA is TGTGCCAGCACCCCGGGTGGGAGCAACTCCTACGAGCAGTACTTC.

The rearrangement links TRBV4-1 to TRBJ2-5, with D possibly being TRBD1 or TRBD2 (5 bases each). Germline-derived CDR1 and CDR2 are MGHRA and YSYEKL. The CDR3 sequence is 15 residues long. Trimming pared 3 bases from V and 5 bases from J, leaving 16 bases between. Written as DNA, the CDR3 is TGCGCCAGCAGCCACCCACCGGGACCAGAGGAGACCCAGTACTTC. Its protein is CASSHPPGPEETQYF.

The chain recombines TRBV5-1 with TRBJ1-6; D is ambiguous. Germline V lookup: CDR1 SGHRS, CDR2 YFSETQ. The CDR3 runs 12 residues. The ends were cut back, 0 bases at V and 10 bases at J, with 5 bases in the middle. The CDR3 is CASSLEDSPLHF. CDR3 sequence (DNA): TGCGCCAGCAGCTTGGAGGACTCACCCCTCCACTTT.

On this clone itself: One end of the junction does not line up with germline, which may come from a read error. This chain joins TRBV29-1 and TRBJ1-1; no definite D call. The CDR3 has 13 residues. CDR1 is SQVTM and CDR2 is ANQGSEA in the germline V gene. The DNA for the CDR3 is TGTGTCGGGCTGGAGACCGTGAACACTGAAGCTTTCTTT. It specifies CVGLETVNTEAFF.

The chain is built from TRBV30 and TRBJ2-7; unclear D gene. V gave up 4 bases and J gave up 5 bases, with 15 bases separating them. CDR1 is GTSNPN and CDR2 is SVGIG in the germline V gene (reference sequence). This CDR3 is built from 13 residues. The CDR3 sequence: CAWTIGVGDEQYF. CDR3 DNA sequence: TGTGCCTGGACGATTGGGGTGGGCGACGAGCAGTACTTC.

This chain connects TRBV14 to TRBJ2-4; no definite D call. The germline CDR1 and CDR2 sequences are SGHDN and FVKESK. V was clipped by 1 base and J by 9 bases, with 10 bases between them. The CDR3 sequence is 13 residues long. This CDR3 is CASSQGGSPIQYF. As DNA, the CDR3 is TGTGCCAGCAGCCAAGGCGGATCCCCCATTCAGTACTTC.

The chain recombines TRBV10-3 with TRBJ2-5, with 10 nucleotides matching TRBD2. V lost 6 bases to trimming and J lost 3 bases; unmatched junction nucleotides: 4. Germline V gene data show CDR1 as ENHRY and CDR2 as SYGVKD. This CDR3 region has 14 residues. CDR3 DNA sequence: TGTGCCATCAGCACTAGCGGGATGGAAGAGACCCAGTACTTC. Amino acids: CAISTSGMEETQYF.

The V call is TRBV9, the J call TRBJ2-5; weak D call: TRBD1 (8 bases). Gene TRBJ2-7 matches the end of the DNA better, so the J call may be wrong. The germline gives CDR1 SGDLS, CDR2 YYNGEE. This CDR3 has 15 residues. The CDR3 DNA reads TGTGCCAGCACCCGGGGGGACAGGCCCTCCTACGAGCAGTACTTC. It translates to CASTRGDRPSYEQYF.

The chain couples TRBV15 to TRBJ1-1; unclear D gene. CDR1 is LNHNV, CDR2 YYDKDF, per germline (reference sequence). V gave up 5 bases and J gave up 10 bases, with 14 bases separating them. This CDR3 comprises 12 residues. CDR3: CATSGDTPRAFF. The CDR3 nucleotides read TGTGCCACCAGCGGCGACACGCCTCGAGCTTTCTTT.

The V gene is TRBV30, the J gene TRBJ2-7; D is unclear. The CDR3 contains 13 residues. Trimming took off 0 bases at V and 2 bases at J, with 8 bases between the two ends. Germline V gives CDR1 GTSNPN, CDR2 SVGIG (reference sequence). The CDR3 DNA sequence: TGTGCCTGGAGTGTAGGAGTGGCCTACGAGCAGTACTTC. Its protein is CAWSVGVAYEQYF.

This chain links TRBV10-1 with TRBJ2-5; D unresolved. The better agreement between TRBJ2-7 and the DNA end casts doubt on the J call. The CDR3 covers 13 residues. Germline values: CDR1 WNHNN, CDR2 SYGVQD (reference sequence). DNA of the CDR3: TGCGCCAGCAGTGAGTCCCCGGGCTACGAGCAGTACTTC. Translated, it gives CASSESPGYEQYF.

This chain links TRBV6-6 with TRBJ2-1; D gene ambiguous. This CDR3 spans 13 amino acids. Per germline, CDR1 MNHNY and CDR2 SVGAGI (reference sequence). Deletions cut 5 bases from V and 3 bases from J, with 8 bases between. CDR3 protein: CASSPGFYNEQFF. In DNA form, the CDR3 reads TGTGCCAGCAGTCCCGGGTTCTACAATGAGCAGTTCTTC.

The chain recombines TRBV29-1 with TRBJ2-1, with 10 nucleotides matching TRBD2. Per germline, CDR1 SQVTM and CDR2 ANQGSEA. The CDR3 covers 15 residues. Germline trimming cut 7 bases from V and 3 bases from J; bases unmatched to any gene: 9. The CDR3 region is CSAKTSGPYYNEQFF. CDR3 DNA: TGCAGCGCCAAGACTAGCGGGCCTTACTACAATGAGCAGTTCTTC.

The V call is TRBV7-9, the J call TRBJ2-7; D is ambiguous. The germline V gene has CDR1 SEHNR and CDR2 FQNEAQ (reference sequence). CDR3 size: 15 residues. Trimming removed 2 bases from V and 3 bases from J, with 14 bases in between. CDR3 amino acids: CASSLPDRVIYEQYF. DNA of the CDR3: TGTGCCAGCAGCTTACCCGACCGAGTTATCTACGAGCAGTACTTC.

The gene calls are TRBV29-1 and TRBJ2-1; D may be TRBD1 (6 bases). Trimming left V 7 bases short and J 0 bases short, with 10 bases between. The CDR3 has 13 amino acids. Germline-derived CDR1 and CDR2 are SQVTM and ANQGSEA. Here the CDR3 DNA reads TGCAGCGCGCAGGGGAGCTCCTACAATGAGCAGTTCTTC. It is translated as CSAQGSSYNEQFF.

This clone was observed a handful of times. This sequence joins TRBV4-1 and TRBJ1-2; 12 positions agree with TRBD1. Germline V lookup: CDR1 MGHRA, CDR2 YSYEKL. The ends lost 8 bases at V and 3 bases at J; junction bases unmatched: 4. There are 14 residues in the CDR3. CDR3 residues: CASGGQGADYGYTF. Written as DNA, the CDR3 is TGCGCCAGCGGGGGACAGGGGGCGGACTATGGCTACACCTTC.

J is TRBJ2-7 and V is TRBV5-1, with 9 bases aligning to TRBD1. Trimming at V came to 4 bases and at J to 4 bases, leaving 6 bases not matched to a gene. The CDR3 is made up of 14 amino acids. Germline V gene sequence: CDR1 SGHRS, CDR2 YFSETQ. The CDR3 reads CASSTRDREYEQYF. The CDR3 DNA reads TGCGCCAGCAGCACAAGGGACAGGGAATACGAGCAGTACTTC.

CDR3 sequence (DNA): TGTGCCAGCAGCAGGACAGGGGCTGAAGATTACGAGCAGTACTTC. The encoded protein is CASSRTGAEDYEQYF. The V gene is TRBV5-5, the J gene TRBJ2-7; 9 nucleotides match TRBD1. J gave up 4 bases and V 4 bases, and 9 bases lay outside the gene matches. The length of the CDR3 is 15 residues. CDR1 and CDR2 from the germline V gene are SGHKS and YYEKEE (reference sequence).

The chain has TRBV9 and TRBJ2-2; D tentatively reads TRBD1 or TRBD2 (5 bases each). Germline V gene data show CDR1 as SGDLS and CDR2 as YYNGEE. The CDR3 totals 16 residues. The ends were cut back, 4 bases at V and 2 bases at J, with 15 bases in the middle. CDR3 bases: TGTGCCAGCAGCCCTCGGGACCGCGGAAACACCGGGGAGCTGTTTTTT. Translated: CASSPRDRGNTGELFF.

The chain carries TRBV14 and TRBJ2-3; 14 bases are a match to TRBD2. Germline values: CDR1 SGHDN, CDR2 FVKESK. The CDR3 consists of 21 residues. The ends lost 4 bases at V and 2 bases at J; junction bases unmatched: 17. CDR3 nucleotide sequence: TGTGCCAGCAGCCTTTCCCCGGGACTAGCGGGAGCAAGGTCCAACACAGATACGCAGTATTTT. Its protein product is CASSLSPGLAGARSNTDTQYF.

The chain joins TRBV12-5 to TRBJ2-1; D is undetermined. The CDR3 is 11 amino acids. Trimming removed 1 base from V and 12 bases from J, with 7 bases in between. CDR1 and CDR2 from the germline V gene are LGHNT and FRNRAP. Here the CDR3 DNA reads TGTGCTAGTGGTTTGGGTCGGTTGCAGTTCTTC. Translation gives CASGLGRLQFF.

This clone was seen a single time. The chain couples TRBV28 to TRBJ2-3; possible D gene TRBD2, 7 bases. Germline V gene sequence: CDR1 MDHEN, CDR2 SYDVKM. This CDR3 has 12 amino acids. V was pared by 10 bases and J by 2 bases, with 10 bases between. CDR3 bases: TGTGCCACGGGGGGCCCCACAGATACGCAGTATTTT. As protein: CATGGPTDTQYF.

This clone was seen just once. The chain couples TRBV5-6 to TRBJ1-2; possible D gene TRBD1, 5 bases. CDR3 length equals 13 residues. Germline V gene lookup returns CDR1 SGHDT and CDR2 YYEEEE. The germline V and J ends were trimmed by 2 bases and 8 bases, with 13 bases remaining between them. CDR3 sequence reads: CASSFWGLEGYTF. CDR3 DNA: TGTGCCAGCAGCTTTTGGGGGTTAGAGGGCTACACCTTC.

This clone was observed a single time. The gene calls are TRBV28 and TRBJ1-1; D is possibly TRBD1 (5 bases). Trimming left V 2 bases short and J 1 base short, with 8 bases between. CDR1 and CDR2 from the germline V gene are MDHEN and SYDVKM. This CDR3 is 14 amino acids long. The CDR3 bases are TGTGCCAGCAGTTTAGGCGGGGGGAACACTGAAGCTTTCTTT. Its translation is CASSLGGGNTEAFF. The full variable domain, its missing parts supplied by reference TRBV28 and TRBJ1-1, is DVKVTQSSRYLVKRTGEKVFLECVQDMDHENMFWYRQDPGLGLRLIYFSYDVKMKEKGDIPEGYSVSREKKERFSLILESASTNQTSMYLCASSLGGGNTEAFFGQGTRLTVV.

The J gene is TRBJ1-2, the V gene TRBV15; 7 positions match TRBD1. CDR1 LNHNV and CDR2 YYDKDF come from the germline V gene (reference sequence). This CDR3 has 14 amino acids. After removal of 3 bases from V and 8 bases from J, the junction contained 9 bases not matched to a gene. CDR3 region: CATSSRLTGEGYTF. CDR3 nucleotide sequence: TGTGCCACCAGCAGTAGACTTACAGGGGAAGGCTACACCTTC. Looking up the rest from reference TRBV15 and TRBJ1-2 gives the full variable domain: DAMVIQNPRYQVTQFGKPVTLSCSQTLNHNVMYWYQQKSSQAPKLLFHYYDKDFNNEADTPDNFQSRRPNTSFCFLDIRSPGLGDTAMYLCATSSRLTGEGYTFGSGTRLTVV.

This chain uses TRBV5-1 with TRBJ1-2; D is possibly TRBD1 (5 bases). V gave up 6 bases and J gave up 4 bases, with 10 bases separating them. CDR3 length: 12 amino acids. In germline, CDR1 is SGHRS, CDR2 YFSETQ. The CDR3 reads CASKRDLYGYTF. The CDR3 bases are TGCGCCAGCAAAAGGGACCTCTATGGCTACACCTTC. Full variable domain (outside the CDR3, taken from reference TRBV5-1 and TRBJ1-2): KAGVTQTPRYLIKTRGQQVTLSCSPISGHRSVSWYQQTPGQGLQFLFEYFSETQRNKGNFPGRFSGRQFSNSRSEMNVSTLELGDSALYLCASKRDLYGYTFGSGTRLTVV.

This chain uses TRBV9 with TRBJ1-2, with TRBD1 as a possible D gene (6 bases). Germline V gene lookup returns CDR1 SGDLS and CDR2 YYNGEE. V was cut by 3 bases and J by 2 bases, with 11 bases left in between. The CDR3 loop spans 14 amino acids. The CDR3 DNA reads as TGTGCCAGCAGCGGAGGGGGGGTCAACTATGGCTACACCTTC. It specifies CASSGGGVNYGYTF. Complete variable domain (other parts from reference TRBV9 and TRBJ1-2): DSGVTQTPKHLITATGQRVTLRCSPRSGDLSVYWYQQSLDQGLQFLIQYYNGEERAKGNILERFSAQQFPDLHSELNLSSLELGDSALYFCASSGGGVNYGYTFGSGTRLTVV.

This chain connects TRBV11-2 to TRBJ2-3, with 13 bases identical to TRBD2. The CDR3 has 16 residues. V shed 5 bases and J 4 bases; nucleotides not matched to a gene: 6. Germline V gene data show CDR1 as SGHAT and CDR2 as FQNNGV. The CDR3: CASSPRTSGRPDTQYF. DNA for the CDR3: TGTGCCAGCAGCCCAAGGACTAGCGGGAGACCAGATACGCAGTATTTT.